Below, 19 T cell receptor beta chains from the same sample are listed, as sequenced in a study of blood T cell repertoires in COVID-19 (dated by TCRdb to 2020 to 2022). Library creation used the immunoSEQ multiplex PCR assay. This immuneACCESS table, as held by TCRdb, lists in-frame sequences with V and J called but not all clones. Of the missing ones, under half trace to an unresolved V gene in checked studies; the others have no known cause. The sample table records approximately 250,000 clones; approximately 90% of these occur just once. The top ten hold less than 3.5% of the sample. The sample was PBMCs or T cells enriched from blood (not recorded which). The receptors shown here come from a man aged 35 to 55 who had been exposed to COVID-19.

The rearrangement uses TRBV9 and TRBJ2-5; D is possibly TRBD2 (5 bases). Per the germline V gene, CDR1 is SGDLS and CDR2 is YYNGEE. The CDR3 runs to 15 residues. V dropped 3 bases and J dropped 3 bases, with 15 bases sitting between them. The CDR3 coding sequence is TGTGCCAGCAGCGGGTATGAGGGATTCGAAGAGACCCAGTACTTC. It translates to CASSGYEGFEETQYF.

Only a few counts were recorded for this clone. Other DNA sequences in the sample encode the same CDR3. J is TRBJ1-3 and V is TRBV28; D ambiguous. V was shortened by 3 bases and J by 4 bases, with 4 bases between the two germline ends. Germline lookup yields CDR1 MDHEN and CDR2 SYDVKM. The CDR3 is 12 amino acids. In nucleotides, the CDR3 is TGTGCCAGCAGTTTGAGGGGAAACACCATATATTTT. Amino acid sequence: CASSLRGNTIYF.

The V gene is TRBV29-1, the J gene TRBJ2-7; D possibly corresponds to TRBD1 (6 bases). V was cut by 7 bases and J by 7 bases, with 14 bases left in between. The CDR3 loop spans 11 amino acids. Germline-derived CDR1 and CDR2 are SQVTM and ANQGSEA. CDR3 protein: CSASGGWEQYF. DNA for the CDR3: TGCAGCGCCTCTGGGGGCTGGGAGCAGTACTTC.

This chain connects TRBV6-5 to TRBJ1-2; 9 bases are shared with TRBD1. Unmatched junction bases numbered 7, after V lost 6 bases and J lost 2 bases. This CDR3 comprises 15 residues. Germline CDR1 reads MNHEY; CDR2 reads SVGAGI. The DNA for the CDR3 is TGTGCCAGCAGGACGACAGGGGGTGGAAACTATGGCTACACCTTC. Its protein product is CASRTTGGGNYGYTF.

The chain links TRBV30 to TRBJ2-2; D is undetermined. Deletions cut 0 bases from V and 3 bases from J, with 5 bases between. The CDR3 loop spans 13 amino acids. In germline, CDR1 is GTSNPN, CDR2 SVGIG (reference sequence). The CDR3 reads CAWSVLYTGELFF. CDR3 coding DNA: TGTGCCTGGAGTGTACTCTACACCGGGGAGCTGTTTTTT.

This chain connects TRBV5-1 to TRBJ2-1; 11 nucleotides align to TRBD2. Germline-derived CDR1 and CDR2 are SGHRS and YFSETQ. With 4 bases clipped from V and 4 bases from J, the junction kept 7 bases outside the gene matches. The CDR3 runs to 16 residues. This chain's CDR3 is CASSAARTSGYNEQFF. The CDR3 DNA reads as TGCGCCAGCAGCGCCGCTCGGACTAGCGGGTACAATGAGCAGTTCTTC.

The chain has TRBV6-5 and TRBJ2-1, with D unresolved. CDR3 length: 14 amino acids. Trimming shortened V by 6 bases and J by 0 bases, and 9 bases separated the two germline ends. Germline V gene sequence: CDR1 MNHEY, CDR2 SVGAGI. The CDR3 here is CASRVDSSYNEQFF. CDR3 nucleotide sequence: TGTGCCAGCAGGGTCGATAGCTCCTACAATGAGCAGTTCTTC.

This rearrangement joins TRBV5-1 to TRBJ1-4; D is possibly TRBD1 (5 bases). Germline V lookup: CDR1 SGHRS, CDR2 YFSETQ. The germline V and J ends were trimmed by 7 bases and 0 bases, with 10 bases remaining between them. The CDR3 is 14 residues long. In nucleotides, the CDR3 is TGCGCCAGCTCCGACAGCGCAACTAATGAAAAACTGTTTTTT. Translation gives CASSDSATNEKLFF. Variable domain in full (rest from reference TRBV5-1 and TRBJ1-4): KAGVTQTPRYLIKTRGQQVTLSCSPISGHRSVSWYQQTPGQGLQFLFEYFSETQRNKGNFPGRFSGRQFSNSRSEMNVSTLELGDSALYLCASSDSATNEKLFFGSGTQLSVL.

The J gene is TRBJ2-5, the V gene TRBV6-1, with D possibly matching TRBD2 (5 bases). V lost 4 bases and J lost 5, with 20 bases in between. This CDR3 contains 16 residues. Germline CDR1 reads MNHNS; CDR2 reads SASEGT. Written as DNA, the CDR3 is TGTGCCAGCAGTGCACTAGGGATAGGGCGGTTGGAGACCCAGTACTTC. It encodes CASSALGIGRLETQYF.

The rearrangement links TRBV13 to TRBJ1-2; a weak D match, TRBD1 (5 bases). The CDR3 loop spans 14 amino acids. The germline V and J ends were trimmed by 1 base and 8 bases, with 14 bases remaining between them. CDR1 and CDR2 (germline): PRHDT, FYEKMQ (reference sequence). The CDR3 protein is CASSLVTGGGGYTF. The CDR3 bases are TGTGCCAGCAGCTTAGTAACAGGCGGCGGCGGCTACACCTTC.

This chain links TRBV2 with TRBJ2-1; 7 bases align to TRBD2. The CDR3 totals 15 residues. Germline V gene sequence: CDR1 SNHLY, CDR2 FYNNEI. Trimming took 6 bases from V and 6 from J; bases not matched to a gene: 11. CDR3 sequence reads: CASSLTSSTVNEQFF. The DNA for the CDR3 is TGTGCCAGCAGCCTGACTAGCAGTACCGTCAATGAGCAGTTCTTC. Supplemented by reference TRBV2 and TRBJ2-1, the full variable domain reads EPEVTQTPSHQVTQMGQEVILRCVPISNHLYFYWYRQILGQKVEFLVSFYNNEISEKSEIFDDQFSVERPDGSNFTLKIRSTKLEDSAMYFCASSLTSSTVNEQFFGPGTRLTVL.

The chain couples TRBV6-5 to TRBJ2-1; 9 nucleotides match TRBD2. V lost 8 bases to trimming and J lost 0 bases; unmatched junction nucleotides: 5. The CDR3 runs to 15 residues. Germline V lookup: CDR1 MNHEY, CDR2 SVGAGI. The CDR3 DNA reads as TGTGCCAGCGGGGTTAGCGGGAGCTCCTACAATGAGCAGTTCTTC. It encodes CASGVSGSSYNEQFF.

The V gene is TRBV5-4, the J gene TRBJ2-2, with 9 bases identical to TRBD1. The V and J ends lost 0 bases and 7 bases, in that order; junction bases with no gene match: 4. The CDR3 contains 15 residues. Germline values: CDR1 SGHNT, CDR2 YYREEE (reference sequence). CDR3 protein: CASSLVGTGYGELFF. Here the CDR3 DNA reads TGTGCCAGCAGCTTGGTAGGGACAGGGTACGGGGAGCTGTTTTTT.

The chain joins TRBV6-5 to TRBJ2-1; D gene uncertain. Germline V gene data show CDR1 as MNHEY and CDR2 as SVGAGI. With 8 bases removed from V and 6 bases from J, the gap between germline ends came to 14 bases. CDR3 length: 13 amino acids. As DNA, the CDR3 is TGTGCCAGCTCGAGGTCCAGTTCCAATGAGCAGTTCTTC. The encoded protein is CASSRSSSNEQFF.

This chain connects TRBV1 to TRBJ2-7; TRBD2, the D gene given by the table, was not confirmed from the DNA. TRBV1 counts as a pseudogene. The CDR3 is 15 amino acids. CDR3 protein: CTSSQGTSGPYEQYF. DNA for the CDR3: TGCACCAGCAGCCAAGGGACTAGCGGACCCTACGAGCAGTACTTC.

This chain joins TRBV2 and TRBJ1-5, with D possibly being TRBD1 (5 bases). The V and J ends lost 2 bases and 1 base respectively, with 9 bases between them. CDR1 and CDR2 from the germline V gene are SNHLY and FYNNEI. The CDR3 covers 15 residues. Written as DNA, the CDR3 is TGTGCCAGCAGTGAATTCGACAGCAGCAATCAGCCCCAGCATTTT. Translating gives CASSEFDSSNQPQHF.

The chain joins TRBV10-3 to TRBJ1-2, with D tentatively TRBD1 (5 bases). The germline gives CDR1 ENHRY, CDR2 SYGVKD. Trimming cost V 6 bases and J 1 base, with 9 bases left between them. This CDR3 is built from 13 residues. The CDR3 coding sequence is TGTGCCATCAGGGTGGACAATAACTATGGCTACACCTTC. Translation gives CAIRVDNNYGYTF.

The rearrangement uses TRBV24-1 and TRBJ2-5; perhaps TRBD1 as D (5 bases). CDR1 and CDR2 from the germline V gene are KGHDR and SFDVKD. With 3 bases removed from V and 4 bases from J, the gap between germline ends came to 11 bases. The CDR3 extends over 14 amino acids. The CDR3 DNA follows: TGTGCCACCAGTGATGGTCCAGGGCGAGAGACCCAGTACTTC. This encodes CATSDGPGRETQYF.

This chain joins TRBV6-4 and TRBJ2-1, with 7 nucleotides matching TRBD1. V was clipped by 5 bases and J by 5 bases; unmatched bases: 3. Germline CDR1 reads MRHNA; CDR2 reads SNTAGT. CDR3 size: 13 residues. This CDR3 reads CASSWDSNNEQFF. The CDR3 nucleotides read TGTGCCAGCAGTTGGGACAGCAACAATGAGCAGTTCTTC.